Each of the 27 T cell receptor beta chains below was sequenced from the same sample in a study of CD8+ T cells in alopecia areata. cDNA prepared by RNA extraction and subsequent reverse transcription served as the template for sequencing. Clones were sequenced by immunoSEQ multiplex PCR, and TCRdb holds only the in-frame ones, with some missing. The profile shows just over 150,000 clones, 45% to 55% of them singletons. The sequencing used CD8+ T cells sorted from blood, collected at week 0. These receptors were collected from a human donor with alopecia areata.

The V gene is TRBV29-1, the J gene TRBJ2-1; 8 bases match TRBD1. The CDR3 extends over 13 amino acids. Germline CDR1 is SQVTM and CDR2 is ANQGSEA. V dropped 4 bases and J dropped 8; count of bases not matched to a gene: 7. CDR3 in DNA: TGCAGCGTTGTGGGGACAGGAGGCCATGAGCAGTTCTTC. This codes for CSVVGTGGHEQFF.

This clone was recorded many times. V and J are TRBV7-8 and TRBJ2-7, with a possible D match to TRBD2 (6 bases). V dropped 4 bases and J dropped 6 bases, with 16 bases sitting between them. Germline CDR1 is SGHVS and CDR2 is FQNEAQ. The CDR3 is 14 residues long. The DNA for the CDR3 is TGTGCCAGCAGCTCCGGGACTGAGAGGGTCGAGCAGTACTTC. Encoded protein: CASSSGTERVEQYF.

The rearrangement uses TRBV29-1 and TRBJ2-1, with 15 bases that match TRBD2. The V segment lost 3 bases and the J segment 8 bases; nucleotides outside the gene matches: 11. The germline V gene encodes CDR1 SQVTM and CDR2 ANQGSEA. CDR3 length equals 17 residues. Here the CDR3 reads CSVDAWTSGGVLDEQFF. CDR3 bases: TGCAGCGTTGACGCATGGACTAGCGGGGGGGTTCTCGATGAGCAGTTCTTC.

Concerning this clone itself: Other nucleotide sequences from this sample produce the same CDR3. J is TRBJ2-7 and V is TRBV4-3; D call uncertain. V was pared by 0 bases and J by 4 bases, with 7 bases between. The germline gives CDR1 LGHNA, CDR2 YSLEER. CDR3 length: 13 residues. The CDR3 nucleotides read TGCGCCAGCAGCCAAGATCTGGGATACGAGCAGTACTTC. This codes for CASSQDLGYEQYF.

The chain recombines TRBV27 with TRBJ2-1; tentative D call: TRBD2 (5 bases). Trimming took 5 bases from V and 10 from J, leaving 12 bases between them. Germline V gives CDR1 MNHEY, CDR2 SMNVEV (reference sequence). CDR3 length equals 12 residues. CDR3 DNA: TGTGCCAGCAGTGGGAGTCCACCCGAGCAGTTCTTC. Its protein product is CASSGSPPEQFF.

The chain joins TRBV4-3 to TRBJ2-7; D gene uncertain. The germline V and J ends were trimmed by 0 bases and 2 bases, with 11 bases remaining between them. CDR3 length: 15 amino acids. Looked up from germline, CDR1 is LGHNA and CDR2 is YSLEER. The CDR3 DNA reads as TGCGCCAGCAGCCAAGATGGGTTAGGGACCTACGAGCAGTACTTC. Protein: CASSQDGLGTYEQYF.

Only a few counts were recorded for this clone. Other nucleotide sequences in the sample specify the same CDR3. The chain's CDR3 is CASSQVRADTQYF. The CDR3 DNA reads as TGCGCCAGCAGCCAAGTAAGGGCTGATACGCAGTATTTT. The chain uses TRBV4-3 and TRBJ2-3; D remains ambiguous. With 1 base removed from V and 6 bases from J, the gap between germline ends came to 8 bases. Germline V gene lookup returns CDR1 LGHNA and CDR2 YSLEER. The CDR3 loop spans 13 amino acids.

The chain employs TRBV30 and TRBJ1-5, with 9 bases matching TRBD1. This CDR3 has 13 amino acids. Germline-derived CDR1 and CDR2 are GTSNPN and SVGIG (reference sequence). V lost 1 base, J lost 8 bases, and 3 bases stayed unmatched. CDR3 region: CAWSATGGEPQHF. CDR3 DNA sequence: TGTGCCTGGAGTGCTACAGGGGGCGAGCCCCAGCATTTT.

The chain recombines TRBV6-5 with TRBJ1-2; D remains ambiguous. Looked up from germline, CDR1 is MNHEY and CDR2 is SVGAGI. The CDR3 consists of 13 residues. Trimming removed 6 bases from V and 3 bases from J, with 11 bases in between. CDR3 protein: CASSYNRYYGYTF. CDR3 nucleotides: TGTGCCAGCAGCTACAATCGGTACTATGGCTACACCTTC.

The V and J genes are TRBV6-1 and TRBJ1-6; D is uncertain. Germline CDR1 is MNHNS and CDR2 is SASEGT. The CDR3 loop spans 15 amino acids. V dropped 3 bases and J dropped 10 bases, with 16 bases sitting between them. In DNA, the CDR3 is TGTGCCAGCAGTGACCGCCCGGAGGTATGGTCACCCCTCCACTTT. Translating gives CASSDRPEVWSPLHF.

By frequency in the sample, this clone is medium-sized (0.01 to 0.1%). This chain connects TRBV6-1 to TRBJ1-1, with 9 bases that match TRBD1. V was pared by 0 bases and J by 3 bases, with 5 bases of the junction left unmatched. This CDR3 is built from 16 residues. Germline V gene data show CDR1 as MNHNS and CDR2 as SASEGT. CDR3 in amino acids: CASSEALGTGHTEAFF. DNA for the CDR3: TGTGCCAGCAGTGAAGCGCTTGGGACAGGGCACACTGAAGCTTTCTTT.

The CDR3 DNA reads as TGTGCCAGCAGCAAAGCTAGCAATCAGCCCCAGCATTTT. This gives the protein CASSKASNQPQHF. The rearrangement uses TRBV7-8 and TRBJ1-5; D remains unclear. The V and J ends lost 5 bases and 0 bases respectively, with 5 bases between them. Germline values: CDR1 SGHVS, CDR2 FQNEAQ. The CDR3 is 13 residues long.

This clone was seen a handful of times. The chain carries TRBV10-3 and TRBJ1-1, with D hard to call. V lost 5 bases and J 7 bases, leaving 11 bases between the germline ends. The CDR3 is made up of 12 amino acids. The germline V gene encodes CDR1 ENHRY and CDR2 SYGVKD. The CDR3 sequence: CAISPDGIEAFF. The CDR3 DNA sequence: TGTGCCATCAGTCCGGACGGGATTGAAGCTTTCTTT.

The chain combines TRBV2 with TRBJ2-7; D uncertain. CDR1 and CDR2 (germline): SNHLY, FYNNEI. Trimming pared 1 base from V and 4 bases from J, leaving 8 bases between. The CDR3 runs to 13 residues. CDR3 sequence: CASSEGPYYEQYF. DNA of the CDR3: TGTGCCAGCAGTGAAGGACCTTATTACGAGCAGTACTTC.

The chain has TRBV7-2 and TRBJ2-5; D is undetermined. The CDR3 runs 15 residues. Trimming took off 1 base at V and 3 bases at J, with 12 bases between the two ends. The germline CDR1 and CDR2 sequences are SGHTA and FQGNSA. DNA for the CDR3: TGTGCCAGCAGCTTAGGTTCACTCCGGGAAGAGACCCAGTACTTC. Translated, it gives CASSLGSLREETQYF.

The chain couples TRBV27 to TRBJ2-6, with a possible D match to TRBD2 (5 bases). The CDR3 totals 16 residues. The V gene's germline CDR1 is MNHEY and CDR2 SMNVEV (reference sequence). V was trimmed by 3 bases and J by 0 bases, leaving 9 bases between them. This chain's CDR3 is CASSFGAGSGANVLTF. The CDR3, as DNA: TGTGCCAGCAGTTTTGGTGCGGGCTCTGGGGCCAACGTCCTGACTTTC.

The CDR3: CASSLSGGEETQYF. CDR3 nucleotides: TGTGCCAGCAGCCTCTCAGGGGGCGAGGAGACCCAGTACTTC. The chain couples TRBV7-8 to TRBJ2-5; 8 bases agree with TRBD1. Germline V gene data show CDR1 as SGHVS and CDR2 as FQNEAQ. The CDR3 runs 14 residues. The ends lost 5 bases at V and 5 bases at J; junction bases unmatched: 7. The full variable domain, in which reference TRBV7-8 and TRBJ2-5 provide the parts outside the CDR3, is GAGVSQSPRYKVAKRGQDVALRCDPISGHVSLFWYQQALGQGPEFLTYFQNEAQLDKSGLPSDRFFAERPEGSVSTLKIQRTQQEDSAVYLCASSLSGGEETQYFGPGTRLLVL.

The chain uses TRBV7-2 and TRBJ2-3; possibly TRBD1 or TRBD2 for D (8 bases each). Germline assignment: CDR1 SGHTA and CDR2 FQGNSA. The CDR3 is 18 residues long. Trimming stripped 3 bases from V and 0 bases from J, with 19 bases between. This CDR3 is CASSFRGLAGGSTDTQYF. In DNA, the CDR3 is TGTGCCAGCAGCTTCAGGGGGCTGGCGGGGGGAAGCACAGATACGCAGTATTTT.

This clone was seen a handful of times. The chain uses TRBV13 and TRBJ2-1; tentatively, D is TRBD2 (6 bases). V lost 2 bases to trimming and J lost 11 bases, with 10 bases between them. The length of the CDR3 is 12 residues. The germline gives CDR1 PRHDT, CDR2 FYEKMQ (reference sequence). This chain's CDR3 is CASSLSRGKQFF. Here the CDR3 DNA reads TGTGCCAGCAGCTTATCGCGGGGCAAGCAGTTCTTC.

This chain uses TRBV27 with TRBJ1-5; 7 nucleotides match TRBD1. The germline CDR1 and CDR2 sequences are MNHEY and SMNVEV (reference sequence). The length of the CDR3 is 14 residues. Trimming cost V 2 bases and J 4 bases; bases outside gene matches: 2. The CDR3 DNA sequence: TGTGCCAGCAGTTTAGCAGGGGGAAATCAGCCCCAGCATTTT. It codes for CASSLAGGNQPQHF.

The CDR3 is CASSPPIEETQYF. The CDR3 DNA follows: TGTGCCAGCAGCCCCCCTATAGAAGAGACCCAGTACTTC. This chain joins TRBV5-6 and TRBJ2-5; unclear D gene. V was trimmed by 4 bases and J by 3 bases, leaving 10 bases between them. The CDR3 sequence is 13 residues long. CDR1 and CDR2 (germline): SGHDT, YYEEEE.

The CDR3 DNA is TGTGCCAGCAGTTTACAGGGAAGATACCTCTTCTATGGCTACACCTTC. Its protein product is CASSLQGRYLFYGYTF. The chain recombines TRBV2 with TRBJ1-2, with a possible D match to TRBD1 (6 bases). Germline V CDR1 and CDR2: SNHLY, FYNNEI. V was shortened by 5 bases and J by 4 bases, with 20 bases between the two germline ends. This CDR3 has 16 amino acids.

The chain joins TRBV5-6 to TRBJ2-3; the D is unclear. Germline loops: CDR1 SGHDT, CDR2 YYEEEE. The length of the CDR3 is 13 residues. Trimming removed 3 bases from V and 4 bases from J, with 9 bases in between. CDR3 bases: TGTGCCAGCAGCTGGTGGACGTCAGATACGCAGTATTTT. Amino acid sequence: CASSWWTSDTQYF.

This clone has more than one count but fewer than ten. This chain joins TRBV29-1 and TRBJ2-1; 9 bases are shared with TRBD1. The germline CDR1 and CDR2 sequences are SQVTM and ANQGSEA. V lost 7 bases, J lost 7 bases, and 20 bases stayed unmatched. This CDR3 is 17 amino acids long. The CDR3, as DNA: TGCAGCGCCCGAAGATTCCCTCCTGGACAGGGGTTGAATGAGCAGTTCTTC. Translating it yields CSARRFPPGQGLNEQFF.

This clone has a handful of counts. The chain combines TRBV14 with TRBJ1-1; D not certain. V was cut by 4 bases and J by 4 bases, with 10 bases left in between. This CDR3 region has 13 residues. Germline V gene lookup returns CDR1 SGHDN and CDR2 FVKESK. The CDR3 is CASSLLGSTEAFF. Here the CDR3 DNA reads TGTGCCAGCAGCCTTCTAGGGAGCACTGAAGCTTTCTTT.

V is TRBV5-6 and J is TRBJ2-1; maybe TRBD2 (5 bases). V lost 3 bases and J 7 bases, leaving 17 bases between the germline ends. CDR1 and CDR2 (germline): SGHDT, YYEEEE. The CDR3 loop spans 15 amino acids. The CDR3 DNA reads as TGTGCCAGCAGCTCCAGCGGAATACTTGGGAATGAGCAGTTCTTC. Protein product: CASSSSGILGNEQFF.

The chain has TRBV29-1 and TRBJ1-1; 7 nucleotides line up with TRBD1. CDR1 is SQVTM and CDR2 is ANQGSEA in the germline V gene. With 5 bases clipped from V and 11 bases from J, the junction kept 5 bases outside the gene matches. This CDR3 comprises 10 residues. The CDR3 coding sequence is TGCAGCGTTTACAGGGGTTGGGCTTTCTTT. Its protein is CSVYRGWAFF.